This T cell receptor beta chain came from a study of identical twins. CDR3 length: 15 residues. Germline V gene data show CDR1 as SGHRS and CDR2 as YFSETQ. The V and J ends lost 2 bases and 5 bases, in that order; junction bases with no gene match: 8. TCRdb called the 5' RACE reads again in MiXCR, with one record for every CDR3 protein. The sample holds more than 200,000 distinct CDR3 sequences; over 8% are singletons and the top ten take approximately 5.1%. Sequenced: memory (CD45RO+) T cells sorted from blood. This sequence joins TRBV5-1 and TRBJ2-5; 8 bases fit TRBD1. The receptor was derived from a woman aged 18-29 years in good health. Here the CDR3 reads CASSFGQGIGETQYF. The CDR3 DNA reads TGCGCCAGCAGCTTTGGACAGGGTATTGGGGAGACCCAGTACTTC.